This T cell receptor (beta chain) was identified in a study of a mutant IDH1 vaccine in newly diagnosed glioma. Study-wide context: Patients underwent eight vaccinations, which took place in weeks 1, 3, 5, 7, 11, 15, 19 and 23. Vaccines were begun 4-6 weeks after radiotherapy alone, or with temozolomide cycles. Receipt of radiotherapy, temozolomide, or both preceded the study, and most received both. Study results and limitations: Changes in the top peripheral T cell clonotypes seemingly had no bearing on pseudoprogression.

V was clipped by 2 bases and J by 1 base, with 14 bases between them. The CDR3 is 15 residues long. Germline-derived CDR1 and CDR2 are GTSNPN and SVGIG (reference sequence). This clone came up a few times. Its antigen is unidentified. Time point described: week 5, during vaccination. Doses of 300 ug of mutant IDH1 20-mer peptide were given with topical imiquimod. Produced via immunoSEQ multiplex PCR; TCRdb's table is partial and in-frame only. The sample has approximately 11,000 clones; roughly 84% are singletons. Material: PBMCs, obtained from a glioma patient whose treatment included an IDH1 peptide vaccine. The chain employs TRBV30 and TRBJ1-1; maybe TRBD1 (5 bases). This TCR came from a middle-aged woman with glioma. Some clones in this sample may be carry-over from other donors' samples. The CDR3 here is CAWSPRTFSNTEAFF. CDR3 nucleotides: TGTGCCTGGAGTCCAAGGACATTTTCGAACACTGAAGCTTTCTTT.